Detailed here is one TCR beta chain. Its antigen is unknown. The record has no base qualities; no much larger clone is one base away. This record belongs to a study of cytomegalovirus exposure and HLA in healthy donors (dated by TCRdb to 2016 to 2017). Regarding the study in general: An earlier analysis of roughly 610 of the donors reported approximately 280 Gb of sequence data and 95 million to 140 million unique TCR beta sequences obtained from about 200 million T cells. Using immunosequencing, the study profiled T cell repertoires from approximately 700 subjects and related those repertoires to cytomegalovirus serostatus. Every discovery cohort repertoire had been produced on one sequencing platform. Both class I and class II loci were covered by HLA typing, at four-digit resolution. High-throughput TCR immunosequencing, statistical association of individual TCRs with disease status, and machine learning were combined to predict cytomegalovirus infection status. Alongside the repertoire data, information on donor age, sex, ethnicity and CMV serostatus was compiled. Besides the first cohort of roughly 660 subjects, a separate validation cohort made up of about 120 different subjects was used. Typing coverage varied by locus: roughly 629-630 donors for A, B, C, DRB1 and DQB1; roughly 560 for DQA1; around 570 for DPA1; 450 to 480 for DPB1. An earlier analysis of 587 of the donors applied high-throughput TCR beta sequencing to assess whether each TCR beta V gene segment acted as functional or pseudogenic. To study patterns of TCR occurrence, a later analysis re-analyzed previously published TCR beta repertoires from 700 or so donors and added high-resolution HLA genotyping. An early release that covered fewer than 800 HLA-typed donors contained approximately 290 gigabases of sequencing data and tens of millions of unique TCR sequences. The later analysis used no new phenotypic data to find candidate immune exposures, relying instead on TCR beta sequences and their occurrence across donors. Of the 300 to 500 genotyped donors, roughly 76% were placed in the genetic ancestry cluster associated with self-reported Caucasian donors. Several DR-DQ haplotypes were treated as single units for association and clustering because of strong linkage in the cohort. Across some 400 genotyped donors of the cohort, an average of about 250,000 unique TCR beta nucleotide sequences per donor were sequenced, and roughly 20% of those sequences were non-productive. Genome-wide SNP genotypes for about 55% of the roughly 670 donors were used in a later genetic analysis, which treated that subset as a discovery cohort. The study aimed to test whether cataloging public T cell receptors could reveal signatures of past pathogen exposure.

Receptor libraries were prepared by the immunoSEQ multiplex PCR assay. A mixture of 60 forward primers for TCR Vbeta segments and 13 reverse primers for TCR Jbeta segments was used in the multiplex PCR. The CDR3 region of rearranged TCR beta genes was amplified from genomic DNA by a multiplex PCR assay. The Illumina HiSeq System was used to sequence the amplified TCR beta libraries as 87-base-pair reads. Per the original workflow: A later analysis tallied some 79 million unique TCR beta chains across the 550 to 850 repertoires, and around 12 million of those chains were shared by two or more donors. Raw reads were error-corrected and collapsed into unique sequences with a nearest-neighbor algorithm that merged closely related sequences to remove PCR and sequencing errors. To assign V, D and J gene segments, CDR3 sequences were aligned to IMGT reference sequences. For a sequence to be retained, a match of at least six nucleotides was required to both a V gene segment and a J gene segment. Rearrangements were called productive when the CDR3 lacked stop codons and stayed in frame with V and J; all others were non-productive. CDR3 was defined according to IMGT convention as the region running from the second conserved V-encoded cysteine to the conserved J-encoded phenylalanine. The earlier analysis of about 570 of the donors excluded any sequence lacking an unambiguous match to a single V gene segment. An earlier analysis of a few hundred of the donors classified V segments as functional when productive rearrangements were above 56.7% and as segregating when the standard deviation between donors was above 5%. A statistical classification framework was built to diagnose cytomegalovirus status from the catalog of TCR beta chain sequences. In a later analysis, V and J genes were assigned by comparing TCR nucleotide sequences against IMGT/GENE-DB human TR gene sequences. In a later analysis, CDR3 sequences and most-parsimonious VDJ recombination scenarios were assigned using the TCRdist pipeline. In a later analysis, each TCR beta chain was defined by its CDR3 amino acid sequence together with its V-gene family, and reads lacking a unique V-gene family were excluded. A later analysis removed over 500 highly shared, low-generation-probability nucleotide sequences to deal with suspected cross-contamination and a sequencing artifact. For each public chain, a later analysis derived a clonal expansion index from normalized ranks of inferred template counts within each repertoire. In a later analysis, generation probabilities were computed with a VDJ recombination model fitted to out-of-frame rearrangements, and the resulting probabilities were checked against IGoR. In a later analysis, hypergeometric tests were used to score TCR-TCR, TCR-HLA and TCR-CMV co-occurrence, with a repertoire-size bias correction applied to TCR pairs. A later analysis estimated false discovery rates by permuting HLA or CMV assignments 20 times. A later analysis grouped co-occurring TCRs with DBSCAN, adding TCRdist sequence similarity when clustering within HLA-allele-positive subsets. For co-occurrence clustering, repertoires with fewer than 30,000 or more than 120,000 public chains were excluded, along with five repertoires with anomalous nucleotide sharing. The source is immuneACCESS, and TCRdb retained only in-frame sequences with V and J called. Part of the clones is not carried over; for the studies checked, unresolved V genes explain less than half of this, and the remainder is unexplained. V, J and clone size derive from that table, while D and trimming were established from the DNA sequence. Across this sample there are 170,000 or so clones, with less than 90% seen only once. The ten largest clonotypes hold roughly 6.3% of the sample.

What the research found in general, with its limitations: According to a later analysis, most CMV-associated TCR beta chains appeared to be HLA-restricted, and the HLA associations seemed to be driven largely by CMV exposure. Because HLA typing was missing for some donors at each locus, association tests included only the typed subset. A cluster of highly shared sequence variants was judged likely to represent a technical artifact of the sequencing pipeline. Broadly in line with IMGT annotations, most TCR beta V segments showed up in productive rearrangements about 87% or about 30% of the time in an earlier analysis of 587 of the donors. Most TCR sequences were observed very rarely across donors, whereas some public TCRs were present in many individuals. A further reported finding was that TCR beta sequences accurately predicted the HLA-A and HLA-B alleles for most subjects in the first cohort. Some 16 rarely observed V segments, including chromosome 9 orphons, were excluded from the earlier analysis of several hundred of the donors because counts were too low. The study listed 164 TCR beta chains as associated with cytomegalovirus. The authors suggested that the approach could potentially be extended to other disease states and immunological phenotypes. Some IMGT-functional V segments, including TRBV6-2 and TRBV6-3, could not be distinguished by the 87-base-pair reads and were therefore excluded. An association between a missense DCLRE1C variant and V-gene and J-gene trimming of TCR beta chains was found in a later genetic analysis and replicated in an independent cohort. Compared with the approximately 670-donor mean, donors in an Asian-associated ancestry cluster had fewer N-insertions in productive TCRs, according to a later genetic analysis. In a later analysis, TCR association rates were found to vary across HLA loci, with the most associated TCRs seen for DRB1 alleles and the fewest for HLA-C alleles. In this cohort, only TCR beta chains were sequenced, and detectable features were limited by the absence of alpha or paired-chain data. Sequencing depth was assumed to be roughly uniform across donors in the presence/absence analyses, though that assumption may not hold. Compared with equally common non-associated chains, HLA-associated TCR beta chains in a later analysis were more clonally expanded and had lower generation probabilities. In vitro tests confirmed that a few of the cytomegalovirus-associated TCR beta chains recognize cytomegalovirus antigens. Cytomegalovirus status was reported to be diagnosed by the classifier with high specificity and sensitivity in both the original and validation cohorts. In a later analysis, several top co-occurrence clusters were reported to appear linked to parvovirus B19, influenza, CMV and Epstein-Barr virus. Immune exposure information for the cohort was limited to CMV serostatus. Assigning TCR associations to individual alleles was difficult when HLA alleles, especially DR and DQ, strongly co-occurred. In a later analysis, 15,000 to 20,000 TCR beta sequences were associated with specific HLA alleles at a false discovery rate of 0.05. Correlated functional status among segregating V segments might be attributable to linkage disequilibrium, but an unknown experimental factor could not be ruled out.

CDR1 LGHNA and CDR2 YSLEER were looked up in the germline V gene. The CDR3 contains 16 residues, cysteine and phenylalanine counted. Only CDR3 DNA is held: 48 bases, read in frame from base 1. V is pared back by 0 bases and J by 1 base, with 11 bases lying between the germline termini. The cohort comprised approximately 700 healthy bone marrow donors. Cohort members were all nominally healthy when sampled, although unrecorded immune exposures were likely present. The donor was CMV seropositive and belonged to the group of 250 to 300 seropositive cohort members. A peripheral blood sample was provided by each donor, and peripheral blood mononuclear cells were used for TCR beta sequencing. The Qiagen DNeasy Blood Extraction Kit was used to extract genomic DNA from the blood cell samples.

Sequencing was done on a sample of PBMCs. The sequence came from a male donor in good health and CMV-seropositive. The rearranged chain carries TRBV4-3 and TRBJ2-3, and the D gene may be TRBD1, 5 bases matching. The DNA sequence reads TGCGCCAGCAGCCAAGATCAGGGCGGCCGCACAGATACGCAGTATTTT. The translation is CASSQDQGGRTDTQYF.